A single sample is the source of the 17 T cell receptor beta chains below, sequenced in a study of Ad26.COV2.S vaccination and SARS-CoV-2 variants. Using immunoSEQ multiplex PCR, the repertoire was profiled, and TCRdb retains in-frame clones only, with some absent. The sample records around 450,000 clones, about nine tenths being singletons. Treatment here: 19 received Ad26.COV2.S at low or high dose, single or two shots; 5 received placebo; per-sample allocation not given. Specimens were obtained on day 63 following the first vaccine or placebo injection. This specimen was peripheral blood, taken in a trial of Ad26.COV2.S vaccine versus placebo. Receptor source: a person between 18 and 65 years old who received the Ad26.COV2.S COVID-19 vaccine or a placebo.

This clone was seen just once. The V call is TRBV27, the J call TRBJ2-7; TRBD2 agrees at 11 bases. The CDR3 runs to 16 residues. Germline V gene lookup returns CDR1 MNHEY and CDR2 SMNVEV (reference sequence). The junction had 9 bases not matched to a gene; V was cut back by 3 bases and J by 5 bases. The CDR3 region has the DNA TGTGCCAGCAGTTTCCTACCTTTGACTAGCGGGAACGAGCAGTACTTC. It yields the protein CASSFLPLTSGNEQYF.

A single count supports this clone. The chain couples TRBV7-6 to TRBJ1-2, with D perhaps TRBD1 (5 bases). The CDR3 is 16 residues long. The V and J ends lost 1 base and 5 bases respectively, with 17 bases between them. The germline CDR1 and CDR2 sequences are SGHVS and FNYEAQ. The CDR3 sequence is CASSLVGVAQGYGYTF. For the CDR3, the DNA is TGTGCCAGCAGCTTAGTGGGGGTCGCCCAGGGTTATGGCTACACCTTC.

For the CDR3, the DNA is TGTGCCAGCAGCACCGACTGGAATACGCAGTATTTT. It specifies CASSTDWNTQYF. The chain recombines TRBV7-9 with TRBJ2-3; D is unclear. The CDR3 runs 12 residues. V dropped 5 bases and J dropped 7 bases, with 10 bases sitting between them. In germline, CDR1 is SEHNR, CDR2 FQNEAQ (reference sequence).

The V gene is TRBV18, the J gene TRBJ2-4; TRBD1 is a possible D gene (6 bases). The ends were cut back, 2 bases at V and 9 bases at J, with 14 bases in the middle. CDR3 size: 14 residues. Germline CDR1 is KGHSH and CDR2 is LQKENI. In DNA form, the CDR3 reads TGTGCCAGCTCACCAGAAACAGGGTTTGGCATTCAGTACTTC. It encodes CASSPETGFGIQYF.

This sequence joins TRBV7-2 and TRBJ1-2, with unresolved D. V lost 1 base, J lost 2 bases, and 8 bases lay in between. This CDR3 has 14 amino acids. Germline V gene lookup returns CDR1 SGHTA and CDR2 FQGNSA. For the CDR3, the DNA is TGTGCCAGCAGCTTAGTGACGGAAAACTATGGCTACACCTTC. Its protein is CASSLVTENYGYTF.

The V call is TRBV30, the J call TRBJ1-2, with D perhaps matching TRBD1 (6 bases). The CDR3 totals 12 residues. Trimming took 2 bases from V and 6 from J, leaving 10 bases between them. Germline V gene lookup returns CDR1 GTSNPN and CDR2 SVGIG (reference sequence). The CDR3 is CAWSSGADGYTF. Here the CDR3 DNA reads TGTGCCTGGAGTTCGGGGGCCGATGGCTACACCTTC.

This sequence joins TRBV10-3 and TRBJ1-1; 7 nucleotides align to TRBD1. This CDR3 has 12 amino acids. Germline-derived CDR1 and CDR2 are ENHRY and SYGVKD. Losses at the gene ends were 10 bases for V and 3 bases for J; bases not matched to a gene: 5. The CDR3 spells CATAGTDTEAFF. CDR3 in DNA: TGTGCCACCGCAGGGACAGACACTGAAGCTTTCTTT.

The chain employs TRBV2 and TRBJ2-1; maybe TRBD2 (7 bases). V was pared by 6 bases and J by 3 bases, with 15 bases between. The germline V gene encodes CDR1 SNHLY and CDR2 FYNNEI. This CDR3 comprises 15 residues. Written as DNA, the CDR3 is TGTGCCAGCAGCCTAACAGGGACTAACTACAATGAGCAGTTCTTC. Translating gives CASSLTGTNYNEQFF.

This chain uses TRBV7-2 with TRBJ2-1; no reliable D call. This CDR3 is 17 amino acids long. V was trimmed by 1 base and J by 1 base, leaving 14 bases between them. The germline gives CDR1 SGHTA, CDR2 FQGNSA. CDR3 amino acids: CASSLVESLPSYNEQFF. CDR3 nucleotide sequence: TGTGCCAGCAGCTTAGTCGAGTCTTTGCCGTCCTACAATGAGCAGTTCTTC.

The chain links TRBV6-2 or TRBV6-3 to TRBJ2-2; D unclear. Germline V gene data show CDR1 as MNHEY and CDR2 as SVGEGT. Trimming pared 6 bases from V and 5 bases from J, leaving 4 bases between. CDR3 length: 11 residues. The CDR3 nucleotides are TGTGCCAGCAGCTCTACCGGGGAGCTGTTTTTT. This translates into CASSSTGELFF.

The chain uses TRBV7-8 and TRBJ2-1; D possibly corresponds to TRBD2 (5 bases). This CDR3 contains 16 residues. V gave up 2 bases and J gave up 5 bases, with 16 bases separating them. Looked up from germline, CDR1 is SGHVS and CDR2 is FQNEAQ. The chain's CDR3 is CASSLRAVGRDNEQFF. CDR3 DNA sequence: TGTGCCAGCAGCTTACGAGCGGTGGGCCGGGACAATGAGCAGTTCTTC. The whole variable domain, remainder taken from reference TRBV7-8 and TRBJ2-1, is GAGVSQSPRYKVAKRGQDVALRCDPISGHVSLFWYQQALGQGPEFLTYFQNEAQLDKSGLPSDRFFAERPEGSVSTLKIQRTQQEDSAVYLCASSLRAVGRDNEQFFGPGTRLTVL.

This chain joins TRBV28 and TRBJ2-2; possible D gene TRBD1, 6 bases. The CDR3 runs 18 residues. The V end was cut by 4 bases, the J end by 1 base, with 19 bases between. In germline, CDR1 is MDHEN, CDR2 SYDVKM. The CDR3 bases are TGTGCCAGCAGTTCCGGGGCCAGGGGATTCAGGAACACCGGGGAGCTGTTTTTT. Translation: CASSSGARGFRNTGELFF.

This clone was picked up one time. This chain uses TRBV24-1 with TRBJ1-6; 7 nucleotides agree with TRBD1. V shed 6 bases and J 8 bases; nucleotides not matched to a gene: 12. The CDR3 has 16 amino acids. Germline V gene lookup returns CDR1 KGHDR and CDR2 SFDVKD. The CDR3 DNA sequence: TGTGCCACCAGTCCCTCGGTTCAGGGGGTAGATTCACCCCTCCACTTT. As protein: CATSPSVQGVDSPLHF.

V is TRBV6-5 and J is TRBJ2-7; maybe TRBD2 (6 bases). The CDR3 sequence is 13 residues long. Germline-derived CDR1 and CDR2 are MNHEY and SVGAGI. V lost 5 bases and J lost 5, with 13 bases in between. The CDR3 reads CASSRREAHEQYF. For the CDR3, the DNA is TGTGCCAGCAGTAGAAGGGAGGCTCACGAGCAGTACTTC.

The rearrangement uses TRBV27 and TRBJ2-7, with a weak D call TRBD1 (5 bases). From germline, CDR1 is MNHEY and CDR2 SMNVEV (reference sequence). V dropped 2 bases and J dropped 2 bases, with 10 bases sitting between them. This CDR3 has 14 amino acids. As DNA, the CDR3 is TGTGCCAGCAGTTTAGGCAGGGAAACCTACGAGCAGTACTTC. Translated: CASSLGRETYEQYF.

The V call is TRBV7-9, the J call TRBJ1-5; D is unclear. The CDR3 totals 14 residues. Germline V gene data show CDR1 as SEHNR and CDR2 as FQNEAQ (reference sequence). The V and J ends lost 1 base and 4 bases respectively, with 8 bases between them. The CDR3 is CASSLEQLNQPQHF. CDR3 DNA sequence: TGTGCCAGCAGCTTAGAACAGTTGAATCAGCCCCAGCATTTT.

CDR3 DNA sequence: TGTGCCAGCAGTTTATTGGAGGGGCCCATGATGAACACTGAAGCTTTCTTT. Encoded protein: CASSLLEGPMMNTEAFF. The chain combines TRBV28 with TRBJ1-1, with D perhaps TRBD1 (5 bases). The V gene's germline CDR1 is MDHEN and CDR2 SYDVKM. The CDR3 contains 17 residues. The germline V and J ends were trimmed by 1 base and 0 bases, with 15 bases remaining between them. Supplemented by reference TRBV28 and TRBJ1-1, the full variable domain reads DVKVTQSSRYLVKRTGEKVFLECVQDMDHENMFWYRQDPGLGLRLIYFSYDVKMKEKGDIPEGYSVSREKKERFSLILESASTNQTSMYLCASSLLEGPMMNTEAFFGQGTRLTVV.